Below are 2 T cell receptor beta chains sequenced from a single sample in a study of T cell responses to AZD1222 COVID-19 vaccine. Some clones are missing from TCRdb's copy, which holds only in-frame ones; the method was immunoSEQ multiplex PCR. The sample contains 150,000 to 200,000 clones, approximately 94% of which appear only once. The specimen comprised peripheral blood, sampled on day 0 of AZD1222 vaccination. These receptors were collected from an adult in good health.

The chain uses TRBV6-6 and TRBJ1-1, with TRBD1 as a possible D gene (5 bases). Looked up from germline, CDR1 is MNHNY and CDR2 is SVGAGI (reference sequence). Trimming took 6 bases from V and 3 from J, leaving 14 bases between them. This CDR3 is 14 amino acids long. The CDR3 spells CASRGQTEDTEAFF. Written as DNA, the CDR3 is TGTGCCAGCAGAGGACAAACGGAGGACACTGAAGCTTTCTTT.

The chain combines TRBV5-4 with TRBJ1-2, with 7 positions matching TRBD1. The germline V gene encodes CDR1 SGHNT and CDR2 YYREEE (reference sequence). Trimming cost V 0 bases and J 1 base; bases outside gene matches: 6. This CDR3 spans 16 amino acids. The chain's CDR3 is CASSLEGATGNYGYTF. The CDR3 region has the DNA TGTGCCAGCAGCTTGGAGGGGGCGACGGGTAACTATGGCTACACCTTC.